The 20 T cell receptor beta chains reported below all come from one sample, sequenced in a study of blood T cell repertoires in COVID-19 (dated by TCRdb to about 2020). Library preparation employed the immunoSEQ multiplex PCR assay. Imported from immuneACCESS, the table was reduced by TCRdb to in-frame sequences with V and J called. These copies leave out some clones; in studies compared against another copy, an unresolved V gene accounts for under half, and the cause of the remainder is not known. Recorded for this sample are 55,000 to 70,000 clones; about 83% of them occurred a single time. The top ten constitute roughly a quarter of the sample. Input material: peripheral blood. These receptors all come from a human donor in a cohort sampled during active COVID-19.

The CDR3 DNA reads as TGCGCCAGCAGCCAAGATTGGGACAGGGGGTCCCATTATAGCAATCAGCCCCAGCATTTT. Translation gives CASSQDWDRGSHYSNQPQHF. This chain uses TRBV4-3 with TRBJ1-5; TRBD1 aligns across 11 bases. Trimming at V came to 0 bases and at J to 0 bases, leaving 10 bases not matched to a gene. The CDR3 runs to 20 residues. Looked up from germline, CDR1 is LGHNA and CDR2 is YSLEER.

The chain recombines TRBV3-1 (or the pseudogene TRBV3-2) with TRBJ2-1; 13 nucleotides match TRBD2. Germline V gene sequence: CDR1 LGHDT, CDR2 YNNKEL (reference sequence). This CDR3 region has 16 residues. The J segment lost 10 bases and the V segment lost 4 bases, leaving 10 bases of the junction unmatched. The CDR3 is CASSPSTSGRAGEQFF. The CDR3 DNA is TGTGCCAGCAGCCCTTCCACTAGCGGGAGGGCCGGAGAGCAGTTCTTC.

This clone was seen a handful of times. V gene TRBV5-1 combines with J gene TRBJ2-7; 12 bases are a match to TRBD1. V lost 4 bases, J lost 0 bases, and 2 bases stayed unmatched. The CDR3 is 15 amino acids. Germline CDR1 is SGHRS and CDR2 is YFSETQ. CDR3 coding DNA: TGCGCCAGCAGCCGGGACAGGGGGCTCTCCTACGAGCAGTACTTC. It encodes CASSRDRGLSYEQYF.

The V gene is TRBV5-4, the J gene TRBJ2-1; 9 bases match TRBD1. V shed 4 bases, J shed 6 bases, and the junction held 11 bases outside the gene matches. Germline loops: CDR1 SGHNT, CDR2 YYREEE (reference sequence). This CDR3 is 16 amino acids long. The CDR3 is CASSARTGVPLNEQFF. The CDR3 DNA sequence: TGTGCCAGCAGCGCTCGGACAGGGGTTCCCCTCAATGAGCAGTTCTTC.

This clone was recorded only once. The chain has TRBV28 and TRBJ1-1, with 7 bases that match TRBD1. V lost 2 bases to trimming and J lost 7 bases; unmatched junction nucleotides: 10. CDR1 and CDR2 from the germline V gene are MDHEN and SYDVKM. The CDR3 has 15 amino acids. The CDR3 nucleotides are TGTGCCAGCAGTTTAGCCACAGGGGTAATTAATGAAGCTTTCTTT. Translated, it gives CASSLATGVINEAFF.

The gene calls are TRBV5-4 and TRBJ2-7; 9 bases fit TRBD1. Germline CDR1 and CDR2: SGHNT and YYREEE (reference sequence). There are 14 residues in the CDR3. Unmatched junction bases numbered 8, after V lost 4 bases and J lost 6 bases. CDR3 loop: CASSAGQGVGEQYF. The CDR3 region has the DNA TGTGCCAGCAGCGCGGGACAGGGTGTCGGCGAGCAGTACTTC.

The rearrangement uses TRBV19 and TRBJ2-3, with D maybe TRBD1 (6 bases). The V and J ends lost 5 bases and 1 base respectively, with 13 bases between them. The germline V gene has CDR1 LNHDA and CDR2 SQIVND (reference sequence). The CDR3 loop spans 15 amino acids. For the CDR3, the DNA is TGTGCCAGTAGTTTTCTCAGGGGTCGCACAGATACGCAGTATTTT. It is translated as CASSFLRGRTDTQYF. The whole variable domain, remainder taken from reference TRBV19 and TRBJ2-3, is DGGITQSPKYLFRKEGQNVTLSCEQNLNHDAMYWYRQDPGQGLRLIYYSQIVNDFQKGDIAEGYSVSREKKESFPLTVTSAQKNPTAFYLCASSFLRGRTDTQYFGPGTRLTVL.

The genes are TRBV19 and TRBJ1-2; 12 nucleotides match TRBD1. The CDR3 consists of 15 residues. CDR1 LNHDA and CDR2 SQIVND come from the germline V gene (reference sequence). The V and J ends lost 7 bases and 10 bases, in that order; junction bases with no gene match: 13. The CDR3 DNA reads as TGTGCCAGTACCAACGCCGGGACAGGGGGCATGATCTACACCTTC. It specifies CASTNAGTGGMIYTF.

This chain connects TRBV30 to TRBJ1-3; D remains ambiguous. The V and J ends lost 3 bases and 3 bases respectively, with 6 bases between them. Germline CDR1 is GTSNPN and CDR2 is SVGIG (reference sequence). CDR3 size: 12 residues. CDR3 amino acids: CAWRAGGNTIYF. CDR3 nucleotide sequence: TGTGCCTGGAGGGCGGGTGGAAACACCATATATTTT.

This clone was recorded once. The rearrangement joins TRBV5-1 to TRBJ2-3, with 7 bases that match TRBD1. Germline trimming cut 4 bases from V and 4 bases from J; bases unmatched to any gene: 3. The germline V gene has CDR1 SGHRS and CDR2 YFSETQ. The CDR3 has 13 amino acids. CDR3 coding DNA: TGCGCCAGCAGCAACACAGGGGCAGATACGCAGTATTTT. Encoded protein: CASSNTGADTQYF.

The chain uses TRBV29-1 and TRBJ1-2; 7 bases are shared with TRBD1. Germline V gene data show CDR1 as SQVTM and CDR2 as ANQGSEA. Unmatched junction bases numbered 13, after V lost 7 bases and J lost 8 bases. The CDR3 runs to 13 residues. CDR3 loop: CSALGTASGGYTF. The CDR3 nucleotides read TGCAGCGCACTCGGGACAGCCTCTGGGGGCTACACCTTC.

The chain carries TRBV19 and TRBJ2-1; D is unclear. CDR3 size: 13 residues. Germline V lookup: CDR1 LNHDA, CDR2 SQIVND (reference sequence). Trimming pared 3 bases from V and 5 bases from J, leaving 8 bases between. The chain's CDR3 is CASSIAQDNEQFF. As DNA, the CDR3 is TGTGCCAGTAGTATCGCTCAGGACAATGAGCAGTTCTTC.

The chain has TRBV7-2 and TRBJ1-2, with TRBD1 matching over 8 bases. From germline, CDR1 is SGHTA and CDR2 FQGNSA. With V trimmed by 1 base and J by 8 bases, 12 bases remained unmatched. The CDR3 has 16 amino acids. The CDR3 DNA is TGTGCCAGCAGCTTAGACCGGACAGGGCGCGGCGGGGGCTACACCTTC. Translation: CASSLDRTGRGGGYTF.

CDR3 residues: CASSHPGQINTEAFF. CDR3 coding DNA: TGTGCCAGCAGCCACCCGGGACAGATTAACACTGAAGCTTTCTTT. The V call is TRBV3-1 (or the pseudogene TRBV3-2), the J call TRBJ1-1; TRBD1 aligns across 7 bases. V was clipped by 3 bases and J by 2 bases; unmatched bases: 6. The CDR3 has 15 residues. Germline V CDR1 and CDR2: LGHDT, YNNKEL (reference sequence).

The chain carries TRBV2 and TRBJ2-2; perhaps TRBD2 as D (5 bases). Per germline, CDR1 SNHLY and CDR2 FYNNEI. The V gene lost 7 bases and the J gene lost 4 bases, with 19 bases spanning the gap. The CDR3 is made up of 16 amino acids. The CDR3 is CASNQLGPKSTGELFF. The CDR3 DNA reads TGTGCCAGCAATCAACTAGGTCCAAAAAGCACCGGGGAGCTGTTTTTT.

The chain couples TRBV7-9 to TRBJ1-4; D unresolved. Looked up from germline, CDR1 is SEHNR and CDR2 is FQNEAQ (reference sequence). The ends were cut back, 5 bases at V and 1 base at J, with 14 bases in the middle. CDR3 length: 16 amino acids. CDR3 sequence (DNA): TGTGCCAGCAGCCCAACACCCGCACGAACTAATGAAAAACTGTTTTTT. Residues: CASSPTPARTNEKLFF.

The rearrangement joins TRBV5-1 to TRBJ2-2; the match to TRBD1 covers 11 bases. The V and J ends lost 0 bases and 7 bases, in that order; junction bases with no gene match: 11. Germline V gene lookup returns CDR1 SGHRS and CDR2 YFSETQ. CDR3 length: 18 residues. The chain's CDR3 is CASSLDVVRTGGLGELFF. The CDR3 bases are TGCGCCAGCAGCTTGGACGTCGTTAGGACAGGGGGCCTCGGGGAGCTGTTTTTT.

The J gene is TRBJ1-6, the V gene TRBV28; D not certain. V lost 4 bases, J lost 8 bases, and 15 bases lay in between. The CDR3 runs to 15 residues. Germline V CDR1 and CDR2: MDHEN, SYDVKM. The CDR3: CASSSFTNYHSPLHF. CDR3 bases: TGTGCCAGCAGTTCGTTCACAAATTACCATTCACCCCTCCACTTT.

This chain links TRBV4-1 with TRBJ2-1; D unclear. Trimming cost V 3 bases and J 7 bases, with 13 bases left between them. Germline lookup yields CDR1 MGHRA and CDR2 YSYEKL. This CDR3 spans 14 amino acids. The CDR3: CASSHPRLGNEQFF. The CDR3 DNA reads TGCGCCAGCAGCCATCCCCGGCTAGGTAATGAGCAGTTCTTC.

The chain uses TRBV19 and TRBJ2-2; the match to TRBD2 covers 9 bases. V lost 7 bases, J lost 0 bases, and 0 bases stayed unmatched. The CDR3 is made up of 14 amino acids. Germline CDR1 is LNHDA and CDR2 is SQIVND (reference sequence). The CDR3 loop is CASTSGTNTGELFF. The DNA for the CDR3 is TGTGCCAGTACTAGCGGGACGAACACCGGGGAGCTGTTTTTT. Supplemented by reference TRBV19 and TRBJ2-2, the full variable domain reads DGGITQSPKYLFRKEGQNVTLSCEQNLNHDAMYWYRQDPGQGLRLIYYSQIVNDFQKGDIAEGYSVSREKKESFPLTVTSAQKNPTAFYLCASTSGTNTGELFFGEGSRLTVL.